The 8 T cell receptor beta chains presented below share a single source sample, sequenced in a study of blood T cell repertoires in COVID-19. The table came from immunoSEQ multiplex PCR; TCRdb's copy has only in-frame clones and leaves some out. The profile shows 300,000 to 350,000 clones, 87% of them singletons. Material: peripheral blood. The origin of the receptors is a woman between 50 and 59 years old with COVID-19, enrolled during active disease.

V usage is TRBV6-5 and J usage is TRBJ2-1; 11 bases map to TRBD1. This CDR3 contains 15 residues. Trimming took 2 bases from V and 9 from J; bases not matched to a gene: 6. CDR1 MNHEY and CDR2 SVGAGI come from the germline V gene. CDR3 loop: CASSYGGQGGGEQFF. The CDR3 DNA follows: TGTGCCAGCAGTTACGGGGGACAGGGGGGTGGTGAGCAGTTCTTC.

The chain couples TRBV5-4 to TRBJ2-7; 8 nucleotides match TRBD1. The junction had 8 bases not matched to a gene; V was cut back by 5 bases and J by 1 base. The CDR3 spans 15 residues. The V gene's germline CDR1 is SGHNT and CDR2 YYREEE (reference sequence). The CDR3 protein is CASSSSGGLSYEQYF. CDR3 sequence (DNA): TGTGCCAGCAGTTCATCAGGGGGCCTGTCCTACGAGCAGTACTTC.

V is TRBV4-2 and J is TRBJ2-3; TRBD2 matches at 12 bases. V lost 1 base to trimming and J lost 3 bases; unmatched junction nucleotides: 8. There are 18 residues in the CDR3. Germline lookup yields CDR1 LGHNA and CDR2 YNFKEQ. The CDR3 nucleotides read TGTGCCAGCAGCCAAGTCCCTAGCGGGAGGGCCGGAACAGATACGCAGTATTTT. Translating it yields CASSQVPSGRAGTDTQYF.

The chain joins TRBV7-3 to TRBJ1-2; 7 nucleotides match TRBD1. CDR3 length: 14 amino acids. V lost 3 bases to trimming and J lost 4 bases; unmatched junction nucleotides: 5. CDR1 and CDR2 from the germline V gene are SGHTA and FQGTGA. This CDR3 is CASSFSTGSYGYTF. The CDR3, as DNA: TGTGCCAGCAGCTTCTCGACAGGGAGCTATGGCTACACCTTC.

The chain joins TRBV5-6 to TRBJ2-2; 15 bases agree with TRBD2. With 1 base clipped from V and 2 bases from J, the junction kept 3 bases outside the gene matches. This CDR3 has 18 residues. Germline CDR1 is SGHDT and CDR2 is YYEEEE. CDR3 sequence (DNA): TGTGCCAGCAGCTTGCGGACTAGCGGGAGGGCTAACACCGGGGAGCTGTTTTTT. Translated: CASSLRTSGRANTGELFF.

The chain combines TRBV7-3 with TRBJ2-1, with a weak D call TRBD2 (6 bases). CDR3 length: 17 residues. Trimming cost V 1 base and J 6 bases, with 19 bases left between them. CDR1 and CDR2 (germline): SGHTA, FQGTGA. The DNA of the CDR3 is TGTGCCAGCAGCTTAAATGGACGGGGACGGGGGTTCAATGAGCAGTTCTTC. Encoded protein: CASSLNGRGRGFNEQFF.

This clone was detected only once. The chain links TRBV5-4 to TRBJ2-1; D not resolved. The CDR3 has 11 residues. Germline values: CDR1 SGHNT, CDR2 YYREEE (reference sequence). V was cut by 3 bases and J by 8 bases, with 6 bases left in between. DNA for the CDR3: TGTGCCAGCAGCTCTCAGGATGAGCAGTTCTTC. Translated, it gives CASSSQDEQFF.

The genes are TRBV11-2 and TRBJ2-7, with a possible D match to TRBD1 (6 bases). The V gene lost 6 bases and the J gene lost 6 bases, with 9 bases spanning the gap. Germline CDR1 SGHAT, CDR2 FQNNGV. This CDR3 spans 11 amino acids. The CDR3 DNA is TGTGCCAGCAGAACAGGGCCCGAGCAGTACTTC. Encoded protein: CASRTGPEQYF.